The TCR beta chain under discussion was sequenced for a study of control samples from healthy donors and cancer patients. Sequencing was performed with immunoSEQ multiplex PCR; in TCRdb, only in-frame clones are kept and a portion is missing. The profile shows approximately 94,000 clones, around 85% of them singletons. V lost 0 bases to trimming and J lost 1 base, with 6 bases between them. The length of the CDR3 is 14 residues. The germline V gene encodes CDR1 MGHDK and CDR2 SYGVNS. V and J are TRBV25-1 and TRBJ1-1; the D is unclear. This receptor was taken from a man between 70 and 80 years old with lung cancer. Sequencing used PBMCs. The CDR3 DNA sequence: TGTGCCAGCAGTGAATACGGGTCGAACACTGAAGCTTTCTTT. Amino acids: CASSEYGSNTEAFF.